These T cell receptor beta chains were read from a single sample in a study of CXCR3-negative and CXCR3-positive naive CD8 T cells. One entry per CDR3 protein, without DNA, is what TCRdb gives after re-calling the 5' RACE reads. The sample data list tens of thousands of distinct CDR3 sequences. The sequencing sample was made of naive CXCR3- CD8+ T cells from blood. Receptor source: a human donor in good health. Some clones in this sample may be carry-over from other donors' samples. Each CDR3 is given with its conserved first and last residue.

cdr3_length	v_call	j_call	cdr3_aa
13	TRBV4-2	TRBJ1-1	CASSRGKNTEAFF
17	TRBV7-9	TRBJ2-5	CASGPTSGGSAGETQYF
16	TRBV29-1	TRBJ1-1	CSVEEWSGAGGTEAFF
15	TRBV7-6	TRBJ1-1	CASSLGRGMNTEAFF
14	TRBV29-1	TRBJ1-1	CSVEDVGVGTEAFF
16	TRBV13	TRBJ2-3	CASRILAGASTDTQYF
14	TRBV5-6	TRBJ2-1	CASSFSTAGHEQFF
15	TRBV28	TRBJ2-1	CASSADTASSNEQFF
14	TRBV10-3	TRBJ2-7	CAISAASTSYEQYF
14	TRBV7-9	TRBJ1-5	CAAGQGTGNQPQHF
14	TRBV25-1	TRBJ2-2	CASSELGGSGELFF
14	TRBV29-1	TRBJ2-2	CSVAGGALSPELFF
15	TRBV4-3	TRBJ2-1	CASSQVTGKENEQFF
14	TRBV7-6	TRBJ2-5	CASSSDNRQETQYF
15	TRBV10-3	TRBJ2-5	CAISEGGRDSETQYF
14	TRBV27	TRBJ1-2	CASSLSVGIYGYTF
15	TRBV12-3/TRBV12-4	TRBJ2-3	CASRSHEGWADTQYF
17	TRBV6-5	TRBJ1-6	CASSFAPGARAGSPLHF
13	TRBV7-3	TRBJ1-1	CASRKGSHTEAFF
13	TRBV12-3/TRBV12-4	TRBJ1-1	CASSLTANTEAFF
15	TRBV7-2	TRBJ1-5	CASSLAGDSYQPQHF
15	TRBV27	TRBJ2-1	CASSLSASGNNEQFF
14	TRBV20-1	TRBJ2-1	CSARVHSSYNEQFF
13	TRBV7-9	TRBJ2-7	CASSSQEHYEQYF
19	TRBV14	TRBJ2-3	CASSPEGRAGGPFSDTQYF
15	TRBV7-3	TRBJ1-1	CASSLGGQTNTEAFF
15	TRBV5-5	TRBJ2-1	CASSLGTGKYNEQFF
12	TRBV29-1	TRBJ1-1	CSSHTMNTEAFF
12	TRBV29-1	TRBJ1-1	CSVEGWNTEAFF
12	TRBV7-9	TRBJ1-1	CASSLQNTEAFF
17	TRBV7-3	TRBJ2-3	CASSLTGAAGSKDTQYF
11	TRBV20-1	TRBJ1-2	CNAREAYGYTF
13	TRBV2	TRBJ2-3	CASSVSGTDTQYF
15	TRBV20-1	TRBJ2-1	CSAPGQGLDNNEQFF
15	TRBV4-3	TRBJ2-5	CASSQAWGGAETQYF
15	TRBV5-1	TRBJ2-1	CASSLAELSGDEQFF
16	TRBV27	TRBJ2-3	CASSAGLASAPDTQYF
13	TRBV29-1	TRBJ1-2	CSVPTGAGYGYTF
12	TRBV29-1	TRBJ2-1	CSVDGEDNEQFF
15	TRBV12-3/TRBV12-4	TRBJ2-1	CASIALGLADNEQFF
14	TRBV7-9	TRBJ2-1	CASNIQGSHNEQFF
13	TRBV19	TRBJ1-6	CASSPERSSPLHF
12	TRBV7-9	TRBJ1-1	CAGSLSYTEAFF
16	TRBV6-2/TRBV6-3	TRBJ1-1	CASSYDRGLLNTEAFF
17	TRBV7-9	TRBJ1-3	CASSPPTGEGSRNTIYF
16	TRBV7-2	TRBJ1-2	CASSFVAESTLYGYTF
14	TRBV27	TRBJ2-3	CASSSSEGPDTQYF
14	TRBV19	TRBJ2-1	CASSIFLGDNEQFF
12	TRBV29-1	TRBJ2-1	CSVLAEGDEQFF
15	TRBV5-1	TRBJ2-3	CASSFSRIGTDTQYF
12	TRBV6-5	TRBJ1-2	CASTESGRGYTF
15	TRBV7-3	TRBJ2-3	CASSQALAGLDTQYF
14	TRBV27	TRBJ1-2	CASRLGGTNYGYTF
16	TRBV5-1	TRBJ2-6	CASSLEGSPGANVLTF
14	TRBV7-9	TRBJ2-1	CASSVRDRENEQFF